A single sample is the source of the 27 T cell receptor beta chains below, sequenced in a study of regulatory dendritic cells for organ transplantation. Clones were read by immunoSEQ multiplex PCR, and TCRdb kept only the in-frame ones, dropping some. The sample consists of under 35,000 clones, approximately 86% of them appearing once. What was sequenced was naive CD8+ T cells from blood. Subset specified: CD45RA+ naive T cells. The receptor source for this set is a human donor in good health.

This chain connects TRBV6-5 to TRBJ2-5; 10 bases match TRBD2. Germline V lookup: CDR1 MNHEY, CDR2 SVGAGI. The CDR3 extends over 15 amino acids. The V segment lost 3 bases and the J segment 4 bases; nucleotides outside the gene matches: 5. CDR3 bases: TGTGCCAGCAGTTATAGCGGGGGGCCAGGAGAGACCCAGTACTTC. This sequence encodes CASSYSGGPGETQYF.

V and J are TRBV7-9 and TRBJ1-1; D remains unclear. Germline CDR1 reads SEHNR; CDR2 reads FQNEAQ (reference sequence). V shed 4 bases and J shed 10 bases, with 22 bases lying between them. This CDR3 comprises 15 residues. This CDR3 is CASSSALMRLAGAFF. CDR3 nucleotides: TGTGCCAGCAGCTCTGCTTTAATGCGACTGGCCGGAGCTTTCTTT.

The chain recombines TRBV2 with TRBJ2-2; D might be TRBD2 (5 bases). The V end lost 6 bases, the J end lost 9 bases, and 11 bases lay between the germline ends. CDR1 and CDR2 from the germline V gene are SNHLY and FYNNEI. This CDR3 contains 12 residues. The DNA for the CDR3 is TGTGCCAGCAGAGGACTCTATTGGGAGCTGTTTTTT. It translates to CASRGLYWELFF. The full variable domain, completed using reference TRBV2 and TRBJ2-2, is EPEVTQTPSHQVTQMGQEVILRCVPISNHLYFYWYRQILGQKVEFLVSFYNNEISEKSEIFDDQFSVERPDGSNFTLKIRSTKLEDSAMYFCASRGLYWELFFGEGSRLTVL.

This clone was counted between two and nine times. This rearrangement joins TRBV4-1 to TRBJ2-7; 12 nucleotides align to TRBD1. CDR1 and CDR2 from the germline V gene are MGHRA and YSYEKL. Germline trimming cut 4 bases from V and 8 bases from J; bases unmatched to any gene: 9. The CDR3 spans 15 residues. DNA for the CDR3: TGCGCCAGCAGCCCCGGGACAGGGGGCTCCTTGAAGCAGTACTTC. Translation: CASSPGTGGSLKQYF.

V gene TRBV13 combines with J gene TRBJ1-1, with no clear D. This CDR3 region has 12 residues. The V end was cut by 5 bases, the J end by 0 bases, with 4 bases between. Looked up from germline, CDR1 is PRHDT and CDR2 is FYEKMQ (reference sequence). CDR3 DNA: TGTGCCAGCAGCGCGCTGAACACTGAAGCTTTCTTT. Translation: CASSALNTEAFF.

The rearrangement joins TRBV13 to TRBJ2-7; 7 bases are a match to TRBD1. V was pared by 1 base and J by 6 bases, with 6 bases of the junction left unmatched. CDR3 length: 14 residues. Germline V lookup: CDR1 PRHDT, CDR2 FYEKMQ (reference sequence). CDR3 bases: TGTGCCAGCAGCTTAGAGGACAGGACGGGCGAGCAGTACTTC. Protein: CASSLEDRTGEQYF.

V gene TRBV4-1 combines with J gene TRBJ2-1; 11 nucleotides align to TRBD1. This CDR3 is built from 16 residues. Per the germline V gene, CDR1 is MGHRA and CDR2 is YSYEKL. V lost 4 bases, J lost 8 bases, and 10 bases stayed unmatched. This chain's CDR3 is CASSPGDRGALDEQFF. The CDR3 nucleotides are TGCGCCAGCAGCCCCGGGGACAGGGGGGCGTTGGATGAGCAGTTCTTC.

This chain connects TRBV4-2 to TRBJ2-7; 12 bases line up with TRBD2. CDR3 length: 16 amino acids. Germline V gene sequence: CDR1 LGHNA, CDR2 YNFKEQ. V dropped 4 bases and J dropped 0; count of bases not matched to a gene: 4. The CDR3 bases are TGTGCCAGCAGCCCGACTAGCGGGGGTGCCTCCTACGAGCAGTACTTC. Amino acid sequence: CASSPTSGGASYEQYF.

CDR3 protein: CASSLLLGAGEAFF. The CDR3 DNA reads as TGTGCCAGCAGTTTATTGTTGGGCGCAGGTGAAGCTTTCTTT. The rearrangement links TRBV27 to TRBJ1-1; no firm D call. The germline CDR1 and CDR2 sequences are MNHEY and SMNVEV (reference sequence). This CDR3 has 14 residues. V was pared by 1 base and J by 7 bases, with 13 bases between.

The chain links TRBV19 to TRBJ2-7; 14 bases agree with TRBD2. The V segment lost 4 bases and the J segment 0 bases; nucleotides outside the gene matches: 5. CDR1 LNHDA and CDR2 SQIVND come from the germline V gene (reference sequence). The CDR3 loop spans 17 amino acids. This CDR3 reads CASSSGTSGGASYEQYF. The CDR3, as DNA: TGTGCCAGTAGTAGCGGGACTAGCGGGGGAGCCTCCTACGAGCAGTACTTC.

The chain employs TRBV4-3 and TRBJ2-1, with D maybe TRBD2 (5 bases). V lost 0 bases to trimming and J lost 3 bases, with 12 bases between them. This CDR3 is built from 16 residues. Germline CDR1 LGHNA, CDR2 YSLEER. In nucleotides, the CDR3 is TGCGCCAGCAGCCAAGATGTTGGACTCTACTACAATGAGCAGTTCTTC. Its protein is CASSQDVGLYYNEQFF.

This chain joins TRBV6-1 and TRBJ2-5; D may be TRBD1 (5 bases). The length of the CDR3 is 14 residues. Germline assignment: CDR1 MNHNS and CDR2 SASEGT. The V end was cut by 7 bases, the J end by 1 base, with 13 bases between. CDR3 sequence reads: CASKLIDSQETQYF. The CDR3, as DNA: TGTGCCAGCAAATTAATTGACAGCCAAGAGACCCAGTACTTC.

The DNA for the CDR3 is TGTGCCAGCAGGGGGGCCCCGGAGGCAAAGTCCTACGAGCAGTACTTC. Translation: CASRGAPEAKSYEQYF. The chain carries TRBV5-8 and TRBJ2-7; maybe TRBD1 (6 bases). The germline V gene encodes CDR1 SGHTS and CDR2 YDEGEE. The CDR3 sequence is 16 residues long. The germline V and J ends were trimmed by 5 bases and 1 base, with 19 bases remaining between them.

This clone was counted a few times. This rearrangement joins TRBV7-9 to TRBJ2-7, with 7 bases matching TRBD1. Unmatched junction bases numbered 5, after V lost 5 bases and J lost 1 base. The V gene's germline CDR1 is SEHNR and CDR2 FQNEAQ (reference sequence). The CDR3 sequence is 14 residues long. The CDR3 reads CASSDRAESYEQYF. The CDR3, as DNA: TGTGCCAGCAGCGACAGGGCGGAGTCCTACGAGCAGTACTTC.

The gene calls are TRBV9 and TRBJ1-1, with D perhaps TRBD1 (6 bases). The ends were cut back, 3 bases at V and 3 bases at J, with 15 bases in the middle. The CDR3 is made up of 15 amino acids. The germline V gene encodes CDR1 SGDLS and CDR2 YYNGEE. In nucleotides, the CDR3 is TGTGCCAGCAGCGGTCACAGGGTGGGGGACACTGAAGCTTTCTTT. Translating gives CASSGHRVGDTEAFF. The full variable domain, its missing parts supplied by reference TRBV9 and TRBJ1-1, is DSGVTQTPKHLITATGQRVTLRCSPRSGDLSVYWYQQSLDQGLQFLIQYYNGEERAKGNILERFSAQQFPDLHSELNLSSLELGDSALYFCASSGHRVGDTEAFFGQGTRLTVV.

The V and J genes are TRBV7-6 and TRBJ2-7; D unresolved. Between the trimmed V and J ends, which lost 4 bases and 0 bases, there was a span of 10 bases. Germline CDR1 and CDR2: SGHVS and FNYEAQ. The CDR3 spans 14 residues. This CDR3 reads CASSSDSSSYEQYF. The CDR3 nucleotides read TGTGCCAGCAGCTCTGACTCCAGCTCCTACGAGCAGTACTTC. Based on the CDR3 plus reference TRBV7-6 and TRBJ2-7, the full variable domain is GAGVSQSPRYKVTKRGQDVALRCDPISGHVSLYWYRQALGQGPEFLTYFNYEAQQDKSGLPNDRFSAERPEGSISTLTIQRTEQRDSAMYRCASSSDSSSYEQYFGPGTRLTVT.

This chain uses TRBV6-5 with TRBJ2-7; maybe TRBD2 (6 bases). In germline, CDR1 is MNHEY, CDR2 SVGAGI. The CDR3 has 13 amino acids. Trimming removed 2 bases from V and 2 bases from J, with 7 bases in between. CDR3 DNA: TGTGCCAGCAGTTACGGGGGGACCTACGAGCAGTACTTC. Its translation is CASSYGGTYEQYF.

This chain connects TRBV27 to TRBJ1-2; D possibly corresponds to TRBD1 (6 bases). V was shortened by 0 bases and J by 2 bases, with 10 bases between the two germline ends. This CDR3 spans 15 amino acids. CDR1 MNHEY and CDR2 SMNVEV come from the germline V gene (reference sequence). CDR3 amino acids: CASSLSGGGNYGYTF. In nucleotides, the CDR3 is TGTGCCAGCAGTTTATCGGGAGGGGGAAACTATGGCTACACCTTC.

This sequence joins TRBV19 and TRBJ1-3; possibly TRBD1 for D (6 bases). This CDR3 spans 12 amino acids. Germline V gives CDR1 LNHDA, CDR2 SQIVND (reference sequence). Trimming pared 6 bases from V and 4 bases from J, leaving 7 bases between. The CDR3 DNA reads as TGTGCCAGTAGGACAGGCGGAAACACCATATATTTT. Protein: CASRTGGNTIYF.

This clone was seen a handful of times. This rearrangement joins TRBV15 to TRBJ1-3, with a weak D call TRBD1 (6 bases). Trimming removed 8 bases at V and 4 bases at J, with 15 bases between. This CDR3 is built from 14 residues. Germline loops: CDR1 LNHNV, CDR2 YYDKDF (reference sequence). The CDR3 spells CATEEGTSGNTIYF. CDR3 in DNA: TGTGCCACCGAAGAAGGGACATCCGGAAACACCATATATTTT.

This sequence joins TRBV4-1 and TRBJ1-2; TRBD1 agrees at 12 bases. With V trimmed by 3 bases and J by 7 bases, 6 bases remained unmatched. This CDR3 has 15 residues. Germline loops: CDR1 MGHRA, CDR2 YSYEKL. The CDR3 spells CASSQSGTGGPGYTF. DNA of the CDR3: TGCGCCAGCAGCCAGAGCGGGACAGGGGGCCCTGGCTACACCTTC.

The V call is TRBV4-3, the J call TRBJ1-1; 9 nucleotides match TRBD1. Unmatched junction bases numbered 5, after V lost 0 bases and J lost 6 bases. CDR1 is LGHNA, CDR2 YSLEER, per germline. The CDR3 has 15 residues. The CDR3 coding sequence is TGCGCCAGCAGCCAAGATGCTTACAGGGGGCCTGAAGCTTTCTTT. Translation gives CASSQDAYRGPEAFF.

This chain joins TRBV5-6 and TRBJ1-5, with 8 bases identical to TRBD1. The CDR3 totals 16 residues. Germline values: CDR1 SGHDT, CDR2 YYEEEE. With 4 bases clipped from V and 4 bases from J, the junction kept 10 bases outside the gene matches. The CDR3 reads CASSATQGAGNQPQHF. The CDR3 DNA follows: TGTGCCAGCAGCGCAACCCAGGGGGCTGGAAATCAGCCCCAGCATTTT.

This clone turned up a few times. The rearrangement links TRBV7-9 to TRBJ1-2; D remains unclear. Trimming left V 0 bases short and J 5 bases short, with 10 bases between. The CDR3 covers 14 residues. CDR1 and CDR2 (germline): SEHNR, FQNEAQ (reference sequence). The DNA for the CDR3 is TGTGCCAGCAGCTTAGCGTTAGCTGGGTATGGCTACACCTTC. This gives the protein CASSLALAGYGYTF.

This clone was seen a handful of times. The chain joins TRBV6-5 to TRBJ1-1, with D uncertain. The germline gives CDR1 MNHEY, CDR2 SVGAGI. The CDR3 length is 15 residues. With 6 bases removed from V and 4 bases from J, the gap between germline ends came to 18 bases. The CDR3 region is CASSLAPRAVTEAFF. CDR3 DNA sequence: TGTGCCAGCAGCCTAGCCCCGAGGGCGGTCACTGAAGCTTTCTTT.

The chain uses TRBV27 and TRBJ1-2; D remains unclear. Per germline, CDR1 MNHEY and CDR2 SMNVEV (reference sequence). The CDR3 has 14 amino acids. Trimming stripped 10 bases from V and 0 bases from J, with 15 bases between. The CDR3 bases are TGTGCCACCCTGGGAGACAAATCTAACTATGGCTACACCTTC. Amino acid sequence: CATLGDKSNYGYTF.

The chain is built from TRBV11-2 and TRBJ1-1; no clear D gene. Germline V lookup: CDR1 SGHAT, CDR2 FQNNGV. Between the trimmed V and J ends, which lost 5 bases and 1 base, there was a span of 14 bases. CDR3 length: 15 amino acids. CDR3 amino acids: CASSLTLNQNTEAFF. The CDR3 DNA sequence: TGTGCCAGCAGCCTAACCCTCAACCAGAACACTGAAGCTTTCTTT.